This T cell receptor beta chain was retrieved from a study of spatial heterogeneity in lung cancer. Study details: The study consistently detected more beta-chain than alpha-chain sequences. Mean representation of each unique TCR and UMI combination in the raw reads exceeded 8.5 occurrences.

The time point denotes: sample taken at primary tumor resection. Samples were obtained from some 70 donors, all untreated early-stage non-small cell lung cancer patients. Sequencing was performed on whole RNA extracted from tumor and nontumor lung tissue, or from frozen PBMC, and the material was left unsorted. TCRdb ran MiXCR on the 5' RACE reads and lists one entry per CDR3 protein. The sample holds fewer than 5,500 distinct CDR3 sequences, less than 3% seen once. This clonotype was observed at least ten times. This CDR3 contains 14 residues. The V segment lost 10 bases and the J segment 5 bases; nucleotides outside the gene matches: 13. Germline CDR1 reads LNHDA; CDR2 reads SQIVND (reference sequence).

The receptor was isolated from a male donor with early-stage non-small cell lung cancer. The sample consisted of normal lung tissue next to the tumor, taken at surgery. The rearrangement joins TRBV19 to TRBJ1-1; TRBD1 matches at 7 bases. As DNA, the CDR3 is TGTGCCATAAAAGGGGAGGGGGCGAATACTGAAGCTTTCTTT. It translates to CAIKGEGANTEAFF.